This T cell receptor (beta chain) derives from a study of T cells after yellow fever vaccination. Overall study: In the case of low-cell-number fractions, SMART-Seq v4 Ultra Low Input was used for preparation. Study-wide findings and caveats: Clones that expanded after primary vaccination mostly reappeared after the booster (around 96% CD4, 88% CD8). High-abundance clonotypes from the bulk population could contaminate FACS-sorted repertoires.

With 0 bases removed from V and 2 bases from J, the gap between germline ends came to 12 bases. The CDR3 runs to 16 residues. Germline CDR1 reads SGHTA; CDR2 reads FQGNSA. Comment on this clonotype: What it binds is not known.

TCRdb re-derived calls from the 5' RACE reads in MiXCR, one entry per CDR3 protein. The sample holds 120,000 or so distinct CDR3 sequences, roughly 15% seen once. The source material was CD8+ T cells sorted from PBMCs, sampled 5 days after the yellow fever booster vaccination. The V gene is TRBV7-2, the J gene TRBJ2-3; no firm D call. The TCR sequence derives from a man younger than 30 who received the YFV17D yellow fever vaccine. This CDR3 is CASSLAPGLHTDTQYF. The CDR3 DNA sequence: TGTGCCAGCAGCTTAGCCCCTGGGCTTCACACAGATACGCAGTATTTT. The variable domain in full, completed from reference TRBV7-2 and TRBJ2-3, reads GAGVSQSPSNKVTEKGKDVELRCDPISGHTALYWYRQSLGQGLEFLIYFQGNSAPDKSGLPSDRFSAERTGGSVSTLTIQRTQQEDSAVYLCASSLAPGLHTDTQYFGPGTRLTVL.